This record covers a single T cell receptor (beta chain). These data are taken from a study of blood T cell repertoires in COVID-19. Study-wide background: The United States, Italy and Spain were the sources of the acute and convalescent COVID-19 samples. T cells, B-cell-depleted T cells, or PBMCs provided the cDNA or gDNA that served as material.

Original analysis: Amplification with reference gene primers provided the estimates of nucleated cell counts. This table comes from immunoSEQ multiplex PCR, and its TCRdb copy is limited to in-frame clones, with some not included. Clonal size and the V and J genes are those of that table, whereas D and trimming came from the DNA. The sample carries a few hundred thousand clones, around 91% recorded once. The clonotype was recovered from a woman aged 55-69 years with acute or convalescent COVID-19. Sequencing input: peripheral blood.

CDR3 in DNA: TGTGCCATCAGCGGGTCTAGCGGGGGCACAGATACGCAGTATTTT. This gives the protein CAISGSSGGTDTQYF. V and J are TRBV10-3 and TRBJ2-3; TRBD2 agrees at 9 bases. Trimming took 6 bases from V and 1 from J; bases not matched to a gene: 5. Germline V gene lookup returns CDR1 ENHRY and CDR2 SYGVKD. This CDR3 is 15 amino acids long.